Listed below are T cell receptor beta chains from one sample, sequenced in a study of low-dose radiotherapy and immunotherapy resistance in tumors. TCRdb reprocessed the reads with MiXCR, giving one entry per CDR3 protein. The sample includes roughly 56,000 distinct CDR3 sequences, about 25% seen only once; the top ten take around 6.5%. Source: PBMCs, taken after low-dose radiotherapy plus immunotherapy. These receptors originate from a male donor with prostate cancer. The CDR3 runs from the conserved cysteine through the conserved F or W. A D gene is named only where the DNA matches it firmly. The listing skips clone size in some rows; elsewhere it reads once, few, many or a size class.

>TRBV12-3/TRBV12-4|NA|TRBJ2-7|NA
CASSFFEVGARSYNEQYF
TGTGCCAGCAGTTTTTTTGAGGTAGGGGCCCGCTCCTACAACGAGCAGTACTTC
>TRBV4-1|NA|TRBJ2-3|many
CASSPQGRDTQYF
TGCGCCAGCAGCCCACAGGGCCGGGATACGCAGTATTTT
>TRBV20-1|NA|TRBJ2-2|many
CSASRGSVDTGELFF
TGCAGTGCTAGCAGGGGCTCAGTGGACACCGGGGAGCTGTTTTTT
>TRBV29-1|TRBD2|TRBJ2-2|many
CSVVPLAGENTGELFF
TGCAGCGTTGTCCCCTTGGCGGGAGAAAACACCGGGGAGCTGTTTTTT
>TRBV27|NA|TRBJ2-2|few
CASTARGRRNTGELFF
TGTGCCAGCACCGCACGGGGGCGGAGGAACACCGGGGAGCTGTTTTTT
>TRBV28|NA|TRBJ1-2|many
CASSLQVVDGYTF
TGTGCCAGCAGTTTACAGGTCGTTGATGGCTACACCTTC
>TRBV6-2/TRBV6-3|TRBD2|TRBJ2-3|few
CASSKTSGADTQYF
TGTGCCAGCAGTAAGACTAGCGGGGCAGATACGCAGTATTTT
>TRBV7-3|TRBD1|TRBJ2-7|many
CASSDRDRGSYEQYF
TGTGCCAGCAGCGATCGGGACAGGGGCTCCTACGAGCAGTACTTC
>TRBV11-2|TRBD2|TRBJ2-3|NA
CASSLSGRANFRPDTQYF
TGTGCCAGCAGCTTAAGCGGGAGGGCCAACTTTAGGCCAGATACGCAGTATTTT
>TRBV20-1|NA|TRBJ2-7|NA
CSAIPPKDEQYF
TGCAGTGCTATACCACCAAAGGACGAGCAGTACTTC
>TRBV14|NA|TRBJ1-1|many
CASSHHFGQNKNTEAFF
TGTGCCAGCAGCCACCACTTCGGACAGAACAAGAACACTGAAGCTTTCTTT
>TRBV2|NA|TRBJ1-6|few
CASSEGSDSPLHF
TGTGCCAGCAGTGAGGGCAGTGATTCACCCCTCCACTTT
>TRBV7-2|TRBD2|TRBJ2-3|many
CASSLLSAGVGTDTQYF
TGTGCCAGCAGCTTATTATCAGCGGGGGTTGGCACAGATACGCAGTATTTT
>TRBV2|TRBD1|TRBJ2-5|many
CASRSRDSPPETQYF
TGTGCCAGCAGGAGCCGGGACAGCCCTCCGGAGACCCAGTACTTC
>TRBV10-3|TRBD2|TRBJ2-7|many
CATALAGGDPAPEQYF
TGTGCCACTGCTCTAGCGGGGGGCGACCCCGCTCCCGAGCAGTACTTC
>TRBV7-2|NA|TRBJ1-6|many
CASSLGGGADNSPLHF
TGTGCCAGCAGCTTAGGGGGGGGCGCAGATAATTCACCCCTCCACTTT
>TRBV6-2/TRBV6-3|NA|TRBJ2-5|NA
CASLQGGETQYF
TGTGCCAGCCTCCAGGGAGGAGAGACCCAGTACTTC